This TCR beta chain is drawn from a study of blood T cell repertoires in COVID-19. In the study overall: The United States, Italy and Spain were the sources of the acute and convalescent COVID-19 samples. Sources were T cells, B-cell-depleted T cells, or PBMCs; the material itself was cDNA or gDNA.

Study processing details: Cell counts per sample came from amplifying reference gene primers. The assay was immunoSEQ multiplex PCR, and TCRdb's table has in-frame clones only and misses some. V and J calls and clone size are copied from that table; D and trimming were computed from the DNA. The sample carries about 160,000 clones, just under 85% recorded once. This sequence was found in a man aged 40-55 years who had recovered from COVID-19. Sequenced input: peripheral blood.

The CDR3 DNA sequence: TGTGCCAGCAGCCAAGTTAGCGGGGGGGCGAATGAGCAGTTCTTC. Protein product: CASSQVSGGANEQFF. The chain employs TRBV16 and TRBJ2-1, with 11 nucleotides matching TRBD2. This CDR3 is 15 amino acids long. V lost 2 bases, J lost 7 bases, and 4 bases stayed unmatched. Germline lookup yields CDR1 KGHSY and CDR2 FQNENV. Drawing the rest from reference TRBV16 and TRBJ2-1, the complete variable domain is GEEVAQTPKHLVRGEGQKAKLYCAPIKGHSYVFWYQQVLKNEFKFLISFQNENVFDETGMPKERFSAKCLPNSPCSLEIQATKLEDSAVYFCASSQVSGGANEQFFGPGTRLTVL.